These 30 T cell receptor beta chains were all obtained from the same sample, sequenced in a study of shared clonotypes between healthy human individuals. This table comes from immunoSEQ multiplex PCR, and its TCRdb copy is limited to in-frame clones, with some not included. This sample yields a few million clones, of which 85% to 95% are seen a single time; around 0.4% belongs to the top ten. Sequencing input: naive CD4+ T cells from PBMCs. The sample's subset: CD45RA+ positively selected. The receptors stem from a man aged 18 to 29 in good health. Some clones in this sample may be carry-over from other donors' samples.

The chain employs TRBV11-1 and TRBJ2-2, with D uncertain. Per the germline V gene, CDR1 is SGHAT and CDR2 is FQDESV (reference sequence). With 6 bases removed from V and 1 base from J, the gap between germline ends came to 6 bases. The CDR3 runs to 13 residues. The CDR3, as DNA: TGTGCCAGCAGGTGGCGGAACACCGGGGAGCTGTTTTTT. It yields the protein CASRWRNTGELFF.

The rearrangement uses TRBV18 and TRBJ2-1; 7 nucleotides agree with TRBD1. V was clipped by 5 bases and J by 6 bases; unmatched bases: 4. Germline lookup yields CDR1 KGHSH and CDR2 LQKENI. This CDR3 has 13 amino acids. CDR3 DNA: TGTGCCAGCTCAACCACAGGGGTCAATGAGCAGTTCTTC. Its protein is CASSTTGVNEQFF.

Regarding this clone: This same CDR3 is encoded by further DNA sequences in the sample. The chain recombines TRBV6-1 with TRBJ1-4; D unclear. The CDR3 is made up of 15 amino acids. V lost 3 bases and J 4 bases, leaving 12 bases between the germline ends. The germline V gene has CDR1 MNHNS and CDR2 SASEGT. As DNA, the CDR3 is TGTGCCAGCAGTGACCCGACTGACTATAATGAAAAACTGTTTTTT. Translated: CASSDPTDYNEKLFF.

This chain links TRBV7-3 with TRBJ2-1; TRBD2 matches at 15 bases. Per germline, CDR1 SGHTA and CDR2 FQGTGA. Unmatched junction bases numbered 8, after V lost 1 base and J lost 7 bases. The CDR3 covers 18 residues. The CDR3 bases are TGTGCCAGCAGCTTAAGCCGGGGACTAGCGGGAGGTGGGAATGAGCAGTTCTTC. This gives the protein CASSLSRGLAGGGNEQFF. Variable domain in full (rest from reference TRBV7-3 and TRBJ2-1): GAGVSQTPSNKVTEKGKYVELRCDPISGHTALYWYRQSLGQGPEFLIYFQGTGAADDSGLPNDRFFAVRPEGSVSTLKIQRTERGDSAVYLCASSLSRGLAGGGNEQFFGPGTRLTVL.

This clone was counted once. The chain uses TRBV5-1 and TRBJ1-2; 8 positions match TRBD1. Germline lookup yields CDR1 SGHRS and CDR2 YFSETQ. The trim removed 0 bases at V and 8 bases at J, leaving 6 bases unmatched. This CDR3 spans 14 amino acids. The CDR3 DNA follows: TGCGCCAGCAGCTTGGGATCGGCAGGGGGCGGCTACACCTTC. This translates into CASSLGSAGGGYTF.

The rearrangement links TRBV27 to TRBJ2-1; 7 bases are shared with TRBD2. The trim removed 5 bases at V and 6 bases at J, leaving 19 bases unmatched. The germline V gene has CDR1 MNHEY and CDR2 SMNVEV (reference sequence). CDR3 length: 18 residues. Here the CDR3 reads CASSKSGISLRVSNEQFF. The CDR3 DNA is TGTGCCAGCAGTAAAAGCGGGATCTCCCTACGGGTTAGCAATGAGCAGTTCTTC.

As concerns this clone: At the DNA level, this CDR3 is encoded by other sequences in the same sample as well. The chain uses TRBV9 and TRBJ2-5; D remains unclear. Per the germline V gene, CDR1 is SGDLS and CDR2 is YYNGEE. The CDR3 is made up of 13 amino acids. Trimming took 0 bases from V and 2 from J, leaving 5 bases between them. The CDR3 sequence is CASSVGGQETQYF. The DNA of the CDR3 is TGTGCCAGCAGCGTAGGGGGTCAAGAGACCCAGTACTTC.

Only one count was recorded for this clone. This sequence joins TRBV18 and TRBJ2-7, with 7 bases lining up with TRBD1. The V gene end was trimmed by 0 bases and the J gene end by 3 bases; junction bases not matched to a gene: 2. The germline CDR1 and CDR2 sequences are KGHSH and LQKENI. There are 14 residues in the CDR3. The DNA for the CDR3 is TGTGCCAGCTCACCACCGGGGACAGTCTACGAGCAGTACTTC. This sequence encodes CASSPPGTVYEQYF. The full variable domain, rest sourced from reference TRBV18 and TRBJ2-7, is NAGVMQNPRHLVRRRGQEARLRCSPMKGHSHVYWYRQLPEEGLKFMVYLQKENIIDESGMPKERFSAEFPKEGPSILRIQQVVRGDSAAYFCASSPPGTVYEQYFGPGTRLTVT.

This CDR3 reads CASRPLAGGPSNEQFF. DNA of the CDR3: TGCGCCAGCAGACCACTAGCGGGGGGCCCTAGTAATGAGCAGTTCTTC. The gene calls are TRBV5-1 and TRBJ2-1; TRBD2 matches 12 bases. The germline gives CDR1 SGHRS, CDR2 YFSETQ. CDR3 length: 16 amino acids. Trimming cost V 5 bases and J 7 bases; bases outside gene matches: 10.

The V and J genes are TRBV2 and TRBJ1-2, with D uncertain. Germline V gene lookup returns CDR1 SNHLY and CDR2 FYNNEI. Trimming cost V 4 bases and J 1 base, with 7 bases left between them. This CDR3 has 13 residues. The chain's CDR3 is CASSAIINYGYTF. In DNA, the CDR3 is TGTGCCAGCAGTGCTATAATTAACTATGGCTACACCTTC.

CDR3 amino acids: CASSLWGLGSGETNEKLFF. DNA of the CDR3: TGTGCCAGCAGTTTATGGGGCTTGGGATCGGGGGAAACTAATGAAAAACTGTTTTTT. The rearrangement joins TRBV28 to TRBJ1-4; a possible D gene is TRBD1 (5 bases). The CDR3 sequence is 19 residues long. Germline CDR1 reads MDHEN; CDR2 reads SYDVKM. V dropped 0 bases and J dropped 1 base, with 18 bases sitting between them.

Regarding this clone: The sample holds other DNA sequences that translate to the same CDR3. This chain uses TRBV7-3 with TRBJ2-2; D not resolved. Deletions cut 5 bases from V and 1 base from J, with 11 bases between. Germline V gives CDR1 SGHTA, CDR2 FQGTGA. This CDR3 is built from 15 residues. Here the CDR3 DNA reads TGTGCCAGCAGCCCCTCCGGCGGGAACACCGGGGAGCTGTTTTTT. Amino acids: CASSPSGGNTGELFF.

This chain links TRBV7-8 with TRBJ2-3, with 7 bases identical to TRBD2. V gave up 0 bases and J gave up 0 bases; unmatched junction bases: 3. Per germline, CDR1 SGHVS and CDR2 FQNEAQ. The CDR3 totals 16 residues. Here the CDR3 reads CASSLAHSGSTDTQYF. Here the CDR3 DNA reads TGTGCCAGCAGCTTAGCCCATAGCGGGAGCACAGATACGCAGTATTTT.

J is TRBJ1-2 and V is TRBV28; maybe TRBD1 (5 bases). Germline V lookup: CDR1 MDHEN, CDR2 SYDVKM. The CDR3 spans 13 residues. V lost 2 bases and J lost 8, with 12 bases in between. The CDR3 spells CASSLGDRRGYTF. The CDR3 nucleotides are TGTGCCAGCAGTTTAGGAGACAGAAGAGGCTACACCTTC.

The table lists this clone with a count of one. This chain joins TRBV7-6 and TRBJ2-7; TRBD1 is a possible D gene (7 bases). From germline, CDR1 is SGHVS and CDR2 FNYEAQ. This CDR3 has 15 residues. Trimming cost V 5 bases and J 4 bases, with 18 bases left between them. CDR3 sequence reads: CASSTAGQPDYEQYF. The CDR3 coding sequence is TGTGCCAGCAGCACCGCGGGACAGCCCGATTACGAGCAGTACTTC.

The chain couples TRBV28 to TRBJ2-1, with 8 bases aligning to TRBD2. Germline V gives CDR1 MDHEN, CDR2 SYDVKM. CDR3 length: 15 amino acids. V lost 2 bases to trimming and J lost 9 bases; unmatched junction nucleotides: 9. The CDR3 is CASSLRLARKGEQFF. CDR3 nucleotide sequence: TGTGCCAGCAGTTTAAGACTAGCGCGGAAGGGTGAGCAGTTCTTC.

The CDR3: CASRTGLRLYNEQFF. The CDR3, as DNA: TGTGCCAGCAGGACGGGACTGAGACTTTACAATGAGCAGTTCTTC. The V gene is TRBV6-5, the J gene TRBJ2-1, with D possibly TRBD2 on 6 matching bases. CDR1 and CDR2 from the germline V gene are MNHEY and SVGAGI. Trimming removed 6 bases at V and 4 bases at J, with 16 bases between. CDR3 length: 15 residues.

The V gene is TRBV5-4, the J gene TRBJ2-7; D gene uncertain. Germline V CDR1 and CDR2: SGHNT, YYREEE (reference sequence). The CDR3 length is 16 residues. V was shortened by 1 base and J by 4 bases, with 18 bases between the two germline ends. CDR3 coding DNA: TGTGCCAGCAGCTTGAAGACGAGGTTCCCTCCGTACGAGCAGTACTTC. The encoded protein is CASSLKTRFPPYEQYF.

This chain joins TRBV29-1 and TRBJ2-1; 7 positions agree with TRBD2. Germline-derived CDR1 and CDR2 are SQVTM and ANQGSEA. Trimming removed 7 bases from V and 2 bases from J; junction bases left unmatched: 5. This CDR3 region has 13 residues. CDR3 nucleotides: TGCAGCGCCCCGACTAGCACCTACAATGAGCAGTTCTTC. Translated, it gives CSAPTSTYNEQFF.

The chain has TRBV5-1 and TRBJ1-2, with 8 nucleotides matching TRBD1. The ends lost 0 bases at V and 0 bases at J; junction bases unmatched: 4. The germline CDR1 and CDR2 sequences are SGHRS and YFSETQ. This CDR3 has 16 amino acids. Written as DNA, the CDR3 is TGCGCCAGCAGCTTGGTATCGGGACAGGCTAACTATGGCTACACCTTC. It encodes CASSLVSGQANYGYTF.

The J gene is TRBJ1-4, the V gene TRBV28; TRBD1 matches at 7 bases. The CDR3 contains 14 residues. V shed 6 bases and J 2 bases; nucleotides not matched to a gene: 3. The germline gives CDR1 MDHEN, CDR2 SYDVKM. In DNA form, the CDR3 reads TGTGCCAGCAGACCGGGACAGACTAATGAAAAACTGTTTTTT. Translating it yields CASRPGQTNEKLFF.

This chain links TRBV15 with TRBJ2-2, with 12 positions matching TRBD2. The CDR3 length is 20 residues. Germline CDR1 LNHNV, CDR2 YYDKDF (reference sequence). The junction had 12 bases not matched to a gene; V was cut back by 0 bases and J by 4 bases. The CDR3, as DNA: TGTGCCACCAGCAGAGATGTAGCTTATCTAGCGGGAGGGGGCACCGGGGAGCTGTTTTTT. Translated: CATSRDVAYLAGGGTGELFF.

This rearrangement joins TRBV7-9 to TRBJ1-1; 8 bases match TRBD1. The V segment lost 3 bases and the J segment 5 bases; nucleotides outside the gene matches: 17. The CDR3 runs 18 residues. Germline values: CDR1 SEHNR, CDR2 FQNEAQ (reference sequence). In nucleotides, the CDR3 is TGTGCCAGCAGCTTTGGTTTGAAGAGGACAGGGTTATCGACTGAAGCTTTCTTT. Encoded protein: CASSFGLKRTGLSTEAFF.

V gene TRBV29-1 combines with J gene TRBJ2-1, with 7 bases identical to TRBD2. This CDR3 has 12 residues. J lost 3 bases, V lost 7 bases, and 3 bases had no gene match. CDR1 SQVTM and CDR2 ANQGSEA come from the germline V gene. CDR3 in amino acids: CSGREVYNEQFF. The CDR3 bases are TGCAGCGGCCGGGAGGTCTACAATGAGCAGTTCTTC.

The chain uses TRBV14 and TRBJ1-5; TRBD1 is a possible D gene (6 bases). The CDR3 runs to 15 residues. From germline, CDR1 is SGHDN and CDR2 FVKESK. V shed 4 bases and J shed 4 bases, with 14 bases lying between them. Here the CDR3 DNA reads TGTGCCAGCAGCCGATACCGGGACAAAAATCAGCCCCAGCATTTT. This codes for CASSRYRDKNQPQHF.

V usage is TRBV6-1 and J usage is TRBJ2-2, with TRBD2 matching 12 bases. This CDR3 spans 18 amino acids. V was clipped by 4 bases and J by 0 bases; unmatched bases: 6. From germline, CDR1 is MNHNS and CDR2 SASEGT. The CDR3 here is CASSGLAGGKTNTGELFF. DNA of the CDR3: TGTGCCAGCAGTGGGCTAGCGGGAGGGAAAACGAACACCGGGGAGCTGTTTTTT.

The chain has TRBV5-1 and TRBJ2-5; the D gene is possibly TRBD1 (6 bases). V was pared by 3 bases and J by 0 bases, with 15 bases between. In germline, CDR1 is SGHRS, CDR2 YFSETQ. CDR3 size: 16 residues. CDR3 sequence (DNA): TGCGCCAGCAGCTCCCCGGAGAGGGGGAACCAAGAGACCCAGTACTTC. Its protein product is CASSSPERGNQETQYF. Variable domain in full (rest from reference TRBV5-1 and TRBJ2-5): KAGVTQTPRYLIKTRGQQVTLSCSPISGHRSVSWYQQTPGQGLQFLFEYFSETQRNKGNFPGRFSGRQFSNSRSEMNVSTLELGDSALYLCASSSPERGNQETQYFGPGTRLLVL.

The genes are TRBV7-9 and TRBJ1-5; D remains ambiguous. The CDR3 runs 13 residues. V gave up 5 bases and J gave up 7 bases, with 12 bases separating them. Germline loops: CDR1 SEHNR, CDR2 FQNEAQ (reference sequence). The CDR3 sequence is CASSRSERQPQHF. Here the CDR3 DNA reads TGTGCCAGCAGCCGAAGCGAAAGGCAGCCCCAGCATTTT.

The J gene is TRBJ1-5, the V gene TRBV7-9, with a possible D match to TRBD1 (5 bases). V lost 0 bases, J lost 8 bases, and 14 bases lay in between. Germline V gene sequence: CDR1 SEHNR, CDR2 FQNEAQ (reference sequence). This CDR3 contains 15 residues. Here the CDR3 DNA reads TGTGCCAGCAGCTTAGCGGATTGGGGCAGGGAGCCCCAGCATTTT. It is translated as CASSLADWGREPQHF.

The rearrangement uses TRBV19 and TRBJ1-4; D unresolved. Trimming took off 4 bases at V and 3 bases at J, with 12 bases between the two ends. There are 15 residues in the CDR3. Germline values: CDR1 LNHDA, CDR2 SQIVND (reference sequence). The CDR3 DNA follows: TGTGCCAGTAGTACCCTTCGGACGGCTAATGAAAAACTGTTTTTT. Its translation is CASSTLRTANEKLFF.